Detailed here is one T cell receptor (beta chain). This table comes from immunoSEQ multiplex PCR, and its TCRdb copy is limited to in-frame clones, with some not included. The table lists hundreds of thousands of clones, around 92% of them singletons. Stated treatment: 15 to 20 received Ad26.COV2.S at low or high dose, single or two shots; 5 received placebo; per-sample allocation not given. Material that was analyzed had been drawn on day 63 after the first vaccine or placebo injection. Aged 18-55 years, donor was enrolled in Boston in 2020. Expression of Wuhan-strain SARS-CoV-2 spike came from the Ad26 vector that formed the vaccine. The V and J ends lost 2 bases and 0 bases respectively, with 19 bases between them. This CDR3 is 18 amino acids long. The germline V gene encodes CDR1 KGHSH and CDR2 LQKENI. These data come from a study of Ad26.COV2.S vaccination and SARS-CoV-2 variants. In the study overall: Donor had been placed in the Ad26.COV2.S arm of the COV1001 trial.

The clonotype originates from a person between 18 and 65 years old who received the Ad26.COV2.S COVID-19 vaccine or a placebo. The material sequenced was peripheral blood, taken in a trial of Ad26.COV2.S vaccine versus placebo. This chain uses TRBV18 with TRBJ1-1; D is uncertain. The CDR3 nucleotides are TGTGCCAGCTCACCATCCCCCATACCCAGGACTATGAACACTGAAGCTTTCTTT. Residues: CASSPSPIPRTMNTEAFF.